The clone carrying this T cell receptor (beta chain) was found once. Its target is unknown. Sequencing used immunoSEQ multiplex PCR; TCRdb keeps in-frame clones, though not all of them. The sample lists around 20,000 clones; 80% to 90% were seen once. These data come from a study of OX40 agonist ivuxolimab in advanced cancers. Study context: In this cohort, patients received ivuxolimab, an agonistic anti-OX40 (CD134) antibody.

Trimming removed 4 bases from V and 11 bases from J, with 17 bases in between. The CDR3 has 13 residues. The germline CDR1 and CDR2 sequences are SGHVS and FQNEAQ. Findings and limits, study-wide: Patients with a partial response at 0.1-3.0 mg/kg had among the lowest clonal expansion. Dose levels from 0.1 to 3.0 mg/kg saw CD4+ and CD8+ blood T cells expand clonally by week 6.

The sequence derives from an adult with an advanced solid tumor such as melanoma, head and neck, liver or kidney cancer. V usage is TRBV7-8 and J usage is TRBJ1-1; D remains unclear. The material sequenced was CD4+ or CD8+ T cells sorted from blood, taken in a trial of the OX40 agonist ivuxolimab. The CDR3 region is CASSSRGHFQAFF. The CDR3 DNA is TGTGCCAGCAGCTCAAGAGGGCACTTCCAGGCTTTCTTT.